The 21 T cell receptor beta chains given below trace back to one sample, sequenced in a study of T cell repertoires in cytomegalovirus infection. TCRdb reprocessed the reads via MiXCR and lists one record per CDR3 protein. The sample lists approximately 170,000 distinct CDR3 sequences; under 15% were seen once. The sample consisted of PBMCs. All receptors derive from a human donor in good health (CMV status not recorded). Some clones in this sample may be carry-over from other donors' samples.

This clonotype was seen repeatedly, ten times or more. The chain couples TRBV15 to TRBJ2-6, with D possibly TRBD2 on 7 matching bases. Trimming stripped 6 bases from V and 4 bases from J, with 19 bases between. The CDR3 extends over 17 amino acids. CDR1 and CDR2 from the germline V gene are LNHNV and YYDKDF (reference sequence). Here the CDR3 reads CATRTGGHPEGANVLTF. CDR3 nucleotide sequence: TGTGCCACCAGGACCGGGGGGCACCCTGAAGGGGCCAACGTCCTGACTTTC.

This clonotype was counted between two and nine times. This sequence joins TRBV29-1 and TRBJ2-7; tentative D call: TRBD2 (5 bases). This CDR3 region has 11 residues. Germline V gives CDR1 SQVTM, CDR2 ANQGSEA. V was clipped by 7 bases and J by 4 bases, with 11 bases between them. CDR3 protein: CSARTGYEQYF. The CDR3 region has the DNA TGCAGCGCACGAACGGGGTACGAGCAGTACTTC.

This clonotype was observed at least ten times. The chain joins TRBV7-2 to TRBJ1-2; D not resolved. CDR3 length: 14 amino acids. CDR1 is SGHTA, CDR2 FQGNSA, per germline. Trimming cost V 3 bases and J 7 bases, with 15 bases left between them. The CDR3 DNA reads as TGTGCCAGCAGCTTGGGCCCCGGAGCCTTTGGCTACACCTTC. This codes for CASSLGPGAFGYTF.

A few counts support this clonotype. The rearrangement joins TRBV19 to TRBJ1-2; D may be TRBD1 (6 bases). The germline V gene encodes CDR1 LNHDA and CDR2 SQIVND (reference sequence). Deletions cut 6 bases from V and 4 bases from J, with 15 bases between. The length of the CDR3 is 14 residues. CDR3 nucleotide sequence: TGTGCCAGTAGCCCTACAGGGTCGGGCTATGGCTACACCTTC. It encodes CASSPTGSGYGYTF.

This clonotype was recorded many times. The CDR3 DNA is TGTGCCAGCAGCCCCCGTGGGAGAGTTACCGGGGAGCTGTTTTTT. It specifies CASSPRGRVTGELFF. This chain connects TRBV7-8 to TRBJ2-2, with D perhaps TRBD2 (5 bases). The germline gives CDR1 SGHVS, CDR2 FQNEAQ. The CDR3 has 15 residues. V lost 5 bases and J 5 bases, leaving 15 bases between the germline ends.

J is TRBJ2-1 and V is TRBV10-3; D is perhaps TRBD2 (5 bases). V lost 2 bases to trimming and J lost 7 bases, with 21 bases between them. This CDR3 spans 17 amino acids. The V gene's germline CDR1 is ENHRY and CDR2 SYGVKD. CDR3 region: CAISEPGLPVRRNEQFF. DNA for the CDR3: TGTGCCATCAGTGAGCCAGGACTCCCAGTCAGGAGGAATGAGCAGTTCTTC.

This clonotype was observed many times. The chain employs TRBV11-1 and TRBJ2-2; the D is unclear. Germline assignment: CDR1 SGHAT and CDR2 FQDESV (reference sequence). V was trimmed by 2 bases and J by 0 bases, leaving 16 bases between them. The CDR3 has 18 amino acids. Written as DNA, the CDR3 is TGTGCCAGCAGCTTATCCAGAAGGATGATATCGAACACCGGGGAGCTGTTTTTT. This codes for CASSLSRRMISNTGELFF.

The chain recombines TRBV5-1 with TRBJ1-2, with a tentative D call TRBD1 (5 bases). Germline V lookup: CDR1 SGHRS, CDR2 YFSETQ. Trimming left V 7 bases short and J 1 base short, with 11 bases between. The CDR3 has 13 residues. CDR3 loop: CASHQGFNYGYTF. The CDR3 coding sequence is TGCGCCAGCCACCAGGGATTTAACTATGGCTACACCTTC.

This chain uses TRBV12-3 or TRBV12-4 with TRBJ2-7; 7 positions match TRBD1. The CDR3 sequence is 14 residues long. The trim removed 3 bases at V and 1 base at J, leaving 3 bases unmatched. CDR3 loop: CASSFSTGSYEQYF. The CDR3 DNA follows: TGTGCCAGCAGTTTTTCGACAGGGTCCTACGAGCAGTACTTC.

The chain is built from TRBV20-1 and TRBJ2-7; 7 bases match TRBD1. The CDR3 extends over 14 amino acids. Trimming took 0 bases from V and 3 from J; bases not matched to a gene: 5. Germline-derived CDR1 and CDR2 are DFQATT and SNEGSKA (reference sequence). The CDR3 coding sequence is TGCAGTGCTAGAGATTGGGGACAGAACTACGAGCAGTACTTC. Its translation is CSARDWGQNYEQYF.

Only a few counts were recorded for this clonotype. CDR3 sequence reads: CSARPWTGSNQPQHF. Written as DNA, the CDR3 is TGCAGTGCTAGGCCCTGGACAGGTTCTAATCAGCCCCAGCATTTT. The chain has TRBV20-1 and TRBJ1-5; 7 bases fit TRBD1. The germline V gene encodes CDR1 DFQATT and CDR2 SNEGSKA (reference sequence). The length of the CDR3 is 15 residues. Unmatched junction bases numbered 9, after V lost 3 bases and J lost 4 bases.

This clonotype was counted at least ten times. This chain joins TRBV7-2 and TRBJ1-1, with a tentative D call TRBD1 (6 bases). V shed 5 bases and J shed 4 bases, with 17 bases lying between them. Germline V CDR1 and CDR2: SGHTA, FQGNSA. The CDR3 consists of 15 residues. The CDR3 sequence is CASSPLQGGGTEAFF. CDR3 in DNA: TGTGCCAGCAGCCCCTTACAGGGAGGAGGCACTGAAGCTTTCTTT.

This clonotype was counted a few times. This chain connects TRBV6-2 or TRBV6-3 to TRBJ1-5; possibly TRBD1 for D (5 bases). This CDR3 has 14 residues. The germline gives CDR1 MNHEY, CDR2 SVGEGT. V was pared by 6 bases and J by 0 bases, with 9 bases between. The chain's CDR3 is CASSRQPSNQPQHF. The CDR3 bases are TGTGCCAGCAGCAGACAGCCTAGCAATCAGCCCCAGCATTTT.

This clonotype was counted ten times or more. The chain is built from TRBV12-3 or TRBV12-4 and TRBJ1-2; D call uncertain. CDR3 size: 12 residues. The V and J ends lost 3 bases and 8 bases respectively, with 10 bases between them. The CDR3: CASSFLTWGYTF. The CDR3 DNA reads as TGTGCCAGCAGTTTCCTCACTTGGGGCTACACCTTC.

This clonotype was seen at least ten times. V and J are TRBV12-3 or TRBV12-4 and TRBJ2-5, with D possibly being TRBD1 (6 bases). V shed 6 bases and J shed 2 bases, with 13 bases lying between them. The CDR3 runs 14 residues. The CDR3 loop reads CASSTTGQQETQYF. Here the CDR3 DNA reads TGTGCCAGCAGCACCACCGGACAGCAAGAGACCCAGTACTTC.

This clonotype was found many times. J is TRBJ2-1 and V is TRBV7-9; D gene unclear. This CDR3 spans 11 amino acids. Germline CDR1 and CDR2: SEHNR and FQNEAQ (reference sequence). V was cut by 4 bases and J by 8 bases, with 6 bases left in between. The CDR3 nucleotides are TGTGCCAGCAGCTGGATGGATGAGCAGTTCTTC. Translating it yields CASSWMDEQFF.

This clonotype was found many times. In nucleotides, the CDR3 is TGTGCCAGCAGCTTTTTAGCGGGAGGGGGTGACAATGAGCAGTTCTTC. This codes for CASSFLAGGGDNEQFF. The chain links TRBV7-2 to TRBJ2-1; TRBD2 agrees at 11 bases. V trimming: 3 bases; J trimming: 5 bases; junction bases outside the gene matches: 6. Germline loops: CDR1 SGHTA, CDR2 FQGNSA. CDR3 length: 16 amino acids.

The CDR3 loop reads CSARPLTGASTDTQYF. The CDR3 bases are TGCAGTGCTAGGCCCCTAACGGGGGCTAGCACAGATACGCAGTATTTT. The chain joins TRBV20-1 to TRBJ2-3; D may correspond to TRBD1 or TRBD2 (6 bases each). The CDR3 extends over 16 amino acids. The V and J ends lost 3 bases and 0 bases respectively, with 16 bases between them. Germline V gene data show CDR1 as DFQATT and CDR2 as SNEGSKA (reference sequence).

The genes are TRBV3-1 and TRBJ2-5; no clear D gene. The CDR3 has 13 residues. V lost 2 bases, J lost 1 base, and 5 bases lay in between. The V gene's germline CDR1 is LGHDT and CDR2 YNNKEL (reference sequence). The DNA of the CDR3 is TGTGCCAGCAGCCAATTCGTCCAAGAGACCCAGTACTTC. Translating it yields CASSQFVQETQYF.

Only a few counts were recorded for this clonotype. The CDR3 bases are TGTGCCAGCAGTAATACCCTAGCGGGACTTGATACGCAGTATTTT. It translates to CASSNTLAGLDTQYF. This chain connects TRBV28 to TRBJ2-3; 9 bases are shared with TRBD2. This CDR3 region has 15 residues. The germline gives CDR1 MDHEN, CDR2 SYDVKM. Trimming removed 5 bases from V and 6 bases from J; junction bases left unmatched: 9.

Concerning this clonotype itself: A much more abundant neighbour one base away suggests this may be a read error. The chain combines TRBV7-2 with TRBJ2-3; no reliable D call. CDR3 size: 13 residues. Germline CDR1 is SGHTA and CDR2 is FQGNSA. CDR3 region: CASSPFLADRQYF. The DNA of the CDR3 is TGTGCCAGCAGCCCCTTCCTCGCAGATAGGCAGTATTTT.